The 32 T cell receptor beta chains listed next were all sequenced from one sample in a study of metastatic and nonmetastatic thyroid tumors. Every patient was untreated before thyroid surgery. TCRdb reassembled clones from the PCR reads with MiXCR. The sample has some 31,000 clones, approximately 19% seen once. The sample was blood. The receptors shown here come from a female donor with papillary thyroid cancer or a benign thyroid nodule (not recorded which). Some clones in this sample may be carry-over from other donors' samples.

The chain recombines TRBV5-1 with TRBJ2-7; D not resolved. V shed 0 bases and J shed 4 bases, with 11 bases lying between them. The V gene's germline CDR1 is SGHRS and CDR2 YFSETQ. The CDR3 sequence is 14 residues long. This CDR3 is CASSLEVVNYEQYF. The CDR3 coding sequence is TGCGCCAGCAGCTTGGAAGTGGTAAATTACGAGCAGTACTTC.

Ten or more counts support this clone. This chain links TRBV2 with TRBJ2-3; D perhaps matches TRBD2 (5 bases). The CDR3 loop spans 14 amino acids. The V gene's germline CDR1 is SNHLY and CDR2 FYNNEI. The V end was cut by 5 bases, the J end by 2 bases, with 11 bases between. The CDR3 region has the DNA TGTGCCAGCAGTAACGACGGGGACACAGATACGCAGTATTTT. Translated, it gives CASSNDGDTDTQYF.

This clone was picked up many times. The sample holds other DNA sequences that translate to the same CDR3. The rearrangement uses TRBV4-1 and TRBJ1-3, with 7 nucleotides matching TRBD1. Trimming at V came to 0 bases and at J to 2 bases, leaving 1 base not matched to a gene. The CDR3 consists of 15 residues. From germline, CDR1 is MGHRA and CDR2 YSYEKL. The CDR3 DNA reads as TGCGCCAGCAGCCAAGATGGGACAGCTGGAAACACCATATATTTT. Protein sequence: CASSQDGTAGNTIYF.

A few counts support this clone. The V and J genes are TRBV27 and TRBJ2-1; TRBD2 matches 7 bases. Germline-derived CDR1 and CDR2 are MNHEY and SMNVEV (reference sequence). The V and J ends lost 4 bases and 12 bases, in that order; junction bases with no gene match: 9. The CDR3 length is 13 residues. The DNA of the CDR3 is TGTGCCAGCAGTTGGGTCTCGCGGGAGAGGCAGTTCTTC. This encodes CASSWVSRERQFF.

This clone has a count of ten or more. The chain has TRBV20-1 and TRBJ1-2; TRBD1 agrees at 7 bases. The CDR3 loop spans 13 amino acids. Per the germline V gene, CDR1 is DFQATT and CDR2 is SNEGSKA (reference sequence). The trim removed 6 bases at V and 8 bases at J, leaving 12 bases unmatched. For the CDR3, the DNA is TGCAGTGCCATTACAGGGGCTGGGCGGGGCTACACCTTC. The encoded protein is CSAITGAGRGYTF.

This clone was seen ten or more times. The chain combines TRBV20-1 with TRBJ1-1, with 7 bases lining up with TRBD1. Trimming took 0 bases from V and 1 from J; bases not matched to a gene: 8. Germline CDR1 DFQATT, CDR2 SNEGSKA (reference sequence). The CDR3 is 16 residues long. DNA of the CDR3: TGCAGTGCTAGAGAAGGGACAGCGAAATCGAACACTGAAGCTTTCTTT. This encodes CSAREGTAKSNTEAFF.

The chain couples TRBV28 to TRBJ2-7; no clear D gene. The CDR3 is 14 amino acids. Trimming left V 3 bases short and J 2 bases short, with 11 bases between. Per the germline V gene, CDR1 is MDHEN and CDR2 is SYDVKM. CDR3 nucleotide sequence: TGTGCCAGCAGTTTGGTAAGGCGGACCTACGAGCAGTACTTC. Translated: CASSLVRRTYEQYF.

This clone was recorded a few times. The gene calls are TRBV12-3 or TRBV12-4 and TRBJ1-1; no firm D call. The CDR3 spans 13 residues. V lost 8 bases and J lost 1, with 11 bases in between. The CDR3 is CASRTQQNTEAFF. For the CDR3, the DNA is TGTGCCAGCCGCACGCAGCAGAACACTGAAGCTTTCTTT.

This clone ranks as medium-sized. The CDR3 region is CASSYLSEAQETQYF. CDR3 bases: TGTGCCAGCAGTTACCTAAGCGAGGCCCAAGAGACCCAGTACTTC. V and J are TRBV6-2 or TRBV6-3 and TRBJ2-5; D gene unclear. The CDR3 consists of 15 residues. In germline, CDR1 is MNHEY, CDR2 SVGEGT. Trimming pared 2 bases from V and 1 base from J, leaving 11 bases between.

With regard to this clone: This specimen includes other DNA sequences encoding the same CDR3. J is TRBJ2-5 and V is TRBV7-9, with TRBD1 as a possible D gene (5 bases). The V gene's germline CDR1 is SEHNR and CDR2 FQNEAQ (reference sequence). V lost 5 bases to trimming and J lost 5 bases, with 24 bases between them. The CDR3 runs to 17 residues. The CDR3 is CASSLGSRVGRQETQYF. The CDR3 nucleotides are TGTGCCAGCAGCCTAGGTAGCAGAGTGGGGCGGCAGGAGACCCAGTACTTC.

V usage is TRBV20-1 and J usage is TRBJ2-5; D gene unclear. The CDR3 has 13 residues. The V gene lost 0 bases and the J gene lost 4 bases, with 9 bases spanning the gap. Germline-derived CDR1 and CDR2 are DFQATT and SNEGSKA (reference sequence). The CDR3: CSAREVASETQYF. The CDR3 coding sequence is TGCAGTGCTAGAGAGGTGGCTTCAGAGACCCAGTACTTC.

In this sample, this clone turned up many times. The V and J genes are TRBV4-1 and TRBJ2-2; 11 bases fit TRBD1. The germline V gene encodes CDR1 MGHRA and CDR2 YSYEKL. V lost 3 bases, J lost 7 bases, and 10 bases stayed unmatched. This CDR3 contains 17 residues. The CDR3: CASSQDTGTGGSGELFF. The CDR3 DNA follows: TGCGCCAGCAGCCAGGATACCGGGACAGGGGGAAGCGGGGAGCTGTTTTTT.

This clone has only one observation. A read error may produce the germline difference seen at one junction end. This CDR3 is also generated by other DNA sequences in the sample. V gene TRBV7-3 combines with J gene TRBJ2-2, with D perhaps matching TRBD2 (7 bases). This CDR3 region has 16 residues. Per germline, CDR1 SGHTA and CDR2 FQGTGA. CDR3 amino acids: CASSLRSGTNTGELFF. The CDR3 DNA is TGTGCCAGTAGCTTAAGGAGCGGGACAAACACCGGGGAGCTATTTTTT.

Only a few counts were recorded for this clone. The chain has TRBV6-6 and TRBJ2-7, with 16 bases matching TRBD2. The V gene end was trimmed by 4 bases and the J gene end by 0 bases; junction bases not matched to a gene: 6. Germline V CDR1 and CDR2: MNHNY, SVGAGI (reference sequence). This CDR3 spans 18 amino acids. The CDR3 DNA reads as TGTGCCAGCAGTTTTAAGGGACTAGCGGGGGGGCGCTCCTACGAGCAGTACTTC. The encoded protein is CASSFKGLAGGRSYEQYF.

This clone appeared many times. The chain recombines TRBV2 with TRBJ1-4; TRBD1 aligns across 9 bases. V dropped 3 bases and J dropped 5; count of bases not matched to a gene: 7. The CDR3 loop spans 16 amino acids. From germline, CDR1 is SNHLY and CDR2 FYNNEI. CDR3 residues: CASSDFVGTGNEKLFF. Written as DNA, the CDR3 is TGTGCCAGCAGTGATTTTGTGGGGACAGGGAATGAAAAACTGTTTTTT.

This clone appeared many times. This chain joins TRBV12-3 or TRBV12-4 and TRBJ1-1; 7 nucleotides line up with TRBD1. The trim removed 4 bases at V and 7 bases at J, leaving 9 bases unmatched. The length of the CDR3 is 14 residues. The CDR3 here is CASSSQGVGYEAFF. The CDR3 nucleotides are TGTGCCAGCAGTTCCCAGGGGGTAGGGTATGAAGCTTTCTTT.

This clone showed up many times. The same CDR3 can be traced to other DNA sequences in this sample. The chain uses TRBV24-1 and TRBJ2-7; D gene uncertain. Germline CDR1 KGHDR, CDR2 SFDVKD. This CDR3 contains 14 residues. Between the trimmed V and J ends, which lost 1 base and 5 bases, there was a span of 11 bases. This CDR3 is CATSDFSSWDEQYF. In DNA form, the CDR3 reads TGTGCCACCAGTGATTTTTCGAGCTGGGACGAGCAGTACTTC.

V usage is TRBV12-3 or TRBV12-4 and J usage is TRBJ2-3; D perhaps matches TRBD1 (5 bases). Trimming left V 2 bases short and J 3 bases short, with 12 bases between. This CDR3 contains 15 residues. The CDR3 here is CASSLQLAGTDTQYF. In DNA form, the CDR3 reads TGTGCCAGCAGTTTACAGTTAGCAGGGACAGATACGCAGTATTTT.

The chain combines TRBV27 with TRBJ1-2, with TRBD1 matching 8 bases. Trimming cost V 7 bases and J 4 bases; bases outside gene matches: 8. The CDR3 contains 14 residues. Per the germline V gene, CDR1 is MNHEY and CDR2 is SMNVEV (reference sequence). CDR3 DNA sequence: TGTGCCAGCATCAAGTTGGACAGGGCCTATGGCTACACCTTC. Translating gives CASIKLDRAYGYTF.

The chain employs TRBV12-3 or TRBV12-4 and TRBJ1-1, with D perhaps matching TRBD1 (5 bases). The CDR3 spans 14 residues. CDR3 coding DNA: TGTATCAGCACCCGGGGGTTCGCGAACACTGAAGCTTTCTTT. It yields the protein CISTRGFANTEAFF.

This clone has ten or more counts. The chain employs TRBV7-2 and TRBJ2-1, with D possibly matching TRBD2 (6 bases). The CDR3 loop spans 15 amino acids. V lost 5 bases, J lost 0 bases, and 11 bases lay in between. Germline assignment: CDR1 SGHTA and CDR2 FQGNSA. In DNA form, the CDR3 reads TGTGCCAGCAGCCGGGGGACGGTCTCCTACAATGAGCAGTTCTTC. It codes for CASSRGTVSYNEQFF.

There are many counts of this clone. The V call is TRBV18, the J call TRBJ2-7; no reliable D call. CDR3 length equals 14 residues. V was shortened by 0 bases and J by 1 base, with 7 bases between the two germline ends. Germline-derived CDR1 and CDR2 are KGHSH and LQKENI. The CDR3 DNA reads as TGTGCCAGCTCACCACCGCTGGTTTCCTACGAGCAGTACTTC. Its protein product is CASSPPLVSYEQYF.

In its sample, this clone was seen many times. CDR3 bases: TGTGCCAGCAGCCCGACTAGCGGGGGCACCTCTTTAGCGACCCAGTACTTC. The encoded protein is CASSPTSGGTSLATQYF. This chain links TRBV4-2 with TRBJ2-5, with TRBD2 identical over 12 bases. There are 17 residues in the CDR3. V shed 4 bases, J shed 7 bases, and the junction held 13 bases outside the gene matches. Per the germline V gene, CDR1 is LGHNA and CDR2 is YNFKEQ.

This chain joins TRBV7-8 and TRBJ1-2; a weak D match, TRBD1 (5 bases). With 4 bases removed from V and 0 bases from J, the gap between germline ends came to 18 bases. CDR3 size: 17 residues. Germline V gene data show CDR1 as SGHVS and CDR2 as FQNEAQ. DNA for the CDR3: TGTGCCAGCAGCTCCCAACCGGGACCTACGTCTAACTATGGCTACACCTTC. Its protein is CASSSQPGPTSNYGYTF.

The sample holds many counts of this clone. This chain links TRBV5-1 with TRBJ1-2, with D perhaps matching TRBD1 (5 bases). CDR3 length: 14 residues. Looked up from germline, CDR1 is SGHRS and CDR2 is YFSETQ. V shed 2 bases and J shed 0 bases, with 8 bases lying between them. The CDR3 spells CASSFDSPNYGYTF. CDR3 nucleotides: TGCGCCAGCAGCTTCGACAGCCCTAACTATGGCTACACCTTC.

This clone was picked up a small number of times. The gene calls are TRBV28 and TRBJ1-1; D gene uncertain. V lost 4 bases and J lost 4, with 19 bases in between. Germline V lookup: CDR1 MDHEN, CDR2 SYDVKM. This CDR3 spans 16 amino acids. Written as DNA, the CDR3 is TGTGCCAGCAGTTCAGATGGGTGGGCAACGGCCACTGAAGCTTTCTTT. It specifies CASSSDGWATATEAFF.

This clone appeared many times. The chain has TRBV7-2 and TRBJ1-4; the D gene is possibly TRBD1 (6 bases). Deletions cut 1 base from V and 1 base from J, with 7 bases between. Germline lookup yields CDR1 SGHTA and CDR2 FQGNSA. The CDR3 has 15 amino acids. CDR3 loop: CASSLVGGTNEKLFF. DNA of the CDR3: TGTGCCAGCAGCTTAGTAGGGGGAACTAATGAAAAACTGTTTTTT.

This clone was counted only a few times. The chain joins TRBV12-3 or TRBV12-4 to TRBJ1-1; 9 nucleotides agree with TRBD1. V trimming: 7 bases; J trimming: 5 bases; junction bases outside the gene matches: 17. There are 17 residues in the CDR3. The CDR3 DNA is TGTGCCAGCACCTCTCAGGTCGACAGGGGGGGAAAAACTGAAGCTTTCTTT. This gives the protein CASTSQVDRGGKTEAFF.

By sample share, this clone is medium-sized. Other DNA sequences in this specimen translate into the identical CDR3. This chain links TRBV6-5 with TRBJ1-3; 10 positions agree with TRBD1. CDR3 length: 15 amino acids. J lost 6 bases, V lost 0 bases, and 2 bases had no gene match. Germline CDR1 is MNHEY and CDR2 is SVGAGI. The chain's CDR3 is CASSYSGQGVNTIYF. The CDR3 DNA is TGTGCCAGCAGTTACTCAGGACAGGGGGTAAACACCATATATTTT.

This clone has ten or more counts. This chain joins TRBV5-1 and TRBJ2-1, with D possibly being TRBD2 (6 bases). CDR1 SGHRS and CDR2 YFSETQ come from the germline V gene. Trimming left V 3 bases short and J 12 bases short, with 13 bases between. The CDR3 extends over 12 amino acids. The CDR3 reads CASSSSGGVQFF. The CDR3 coding sequence is TGCGCCAGCAGCTCGAGTGGCGGGGTGCAGTTCTTC.

The rearrangement links TRBV11-2 to TRBJ2-7, with TRBD1 identical over 10 bases. V trimming: 5 bases; J trimming: 6 bases; junction bases outside the gene matches: 13. CDR3 length: 16 amino acids. The germline V gene encodes CDR1 SGHAT and CDR2 FQNNGV. The CDR3 region is CASSRRTPGQGTEQYF. The CDR3 DNA is TGTGCCAGCAGCCGCCGTACCCCGGGACAGGGGACCGAGCAGTACTTC.

This clone was observed a handful of times. This rearrangement joins TRBV27 to TRBJ1-5; the match to TRBD1 covers 9 bases. V was pared by 7 bases and J by 2 bases, with 9 bases of the junction left unmatched. The germline gives CDR1 MNHEY, CDR2 SMNVEV (reference sequence). This CDR3 is 16 amino acids long. CDR3 in DNA: TGTGCCAGCAATAACCGGGACAGGGATTGCAATCAGCCCCAGCATTTT. It codes for CASNNRDRDCNQPQHF.